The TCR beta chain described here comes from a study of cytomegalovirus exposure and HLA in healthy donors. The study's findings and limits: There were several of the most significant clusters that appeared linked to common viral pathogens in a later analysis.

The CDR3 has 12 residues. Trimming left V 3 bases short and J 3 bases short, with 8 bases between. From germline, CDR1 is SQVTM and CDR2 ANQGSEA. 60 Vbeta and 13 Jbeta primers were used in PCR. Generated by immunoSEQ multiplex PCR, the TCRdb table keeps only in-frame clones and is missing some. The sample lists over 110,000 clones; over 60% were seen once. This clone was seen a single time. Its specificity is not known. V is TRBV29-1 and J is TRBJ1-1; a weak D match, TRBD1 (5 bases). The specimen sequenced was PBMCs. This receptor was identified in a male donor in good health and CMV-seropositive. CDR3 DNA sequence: TGCAGCGTTGATTCAGGGTACACTGAAGCTTTCTTT. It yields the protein CSVDSGYTEAFF.